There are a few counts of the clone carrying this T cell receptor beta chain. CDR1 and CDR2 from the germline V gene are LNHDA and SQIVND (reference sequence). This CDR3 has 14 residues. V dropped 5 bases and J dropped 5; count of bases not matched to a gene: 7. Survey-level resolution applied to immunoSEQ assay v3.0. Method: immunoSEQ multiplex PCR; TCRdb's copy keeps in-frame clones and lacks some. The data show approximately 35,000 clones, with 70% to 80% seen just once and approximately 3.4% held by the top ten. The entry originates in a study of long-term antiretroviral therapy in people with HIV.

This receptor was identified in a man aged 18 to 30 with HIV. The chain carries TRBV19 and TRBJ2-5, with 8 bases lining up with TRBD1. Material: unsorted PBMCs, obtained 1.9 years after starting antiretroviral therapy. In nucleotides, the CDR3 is TGTGCCAGTAGTGTACAGGGGGTGTCGGAGACCCAGTACTTC. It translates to CASSVQGVSETQYF.